This T cell receptor (beta chain) was retrieved from a study of T-cell memory formation after mild COVID-19. Study-level results: Clones that got smaller from day 15 to 85 had even CD4/CD8, while clones growing later tipped toward CD4+.

Germline lookup yields CDR1 LNHDA and CDR2 SQIVND (reference sequence). CDR3 length: 13 amino acids. Trimming took 3 bases from V and 5 from J, leaving 8 bases between them. In TCRdb, the 5' RACE reads were re-called with MiXCR into one record per CDR3 protein. Here the sample spans roughly 310,000 distinct CDR3 sequences, approximately 15% being singletons. As to this clonotype: Its antigen is still unknown.

This clonotype was sampled from a man aged 18 to 29 who had mild COVID-19 (a few samples of this study predate the infection). Cell type and time point are not known. Material: PBMCs or a T cell subset sorted from them (not recorded which). The chain recombines TRBV19 with TRBJ1-5, with D possibly TRBD1 on 5 matching bases. CDR3 bases: TGTGCCAGTAGTATGGTAGGGGATCAGCCCCAGCATTTT. This sequence encodes CASSMVGDQPQHF.